The present T cell receptor beta chain was sequenced within a study of graft-versus-host responses after intestinal transplantation. Deletions cut 6 bases from V and 8 bases from J, with 16 bases between. Germline V gene sequence: CDR1 MGHDK, CDR2 SYGVNS. This CDR3 spans 13 amino acids. Clones were sequenced by immunoSEQ multiplex PCR, and TCRdb holds only the in-frame ones, with some missing. The profile shows approximately 88,000 clones, over 90% of them singletons. Study results and limitations: With peak circulating GvH clone levels came an association with early post-transplant HvG declines.

As regards this clone: Its cognate antigen is unknown.

The sample consisted of unstimulated CD4+ T cells sorted from spleen or lymph node cells, taken before transplant. The source of this sequence is a human donor who was the organ donor for an intestinal transplant. The chain carries TRBV25-1 and TRBJ1-2; D is undetermined. The CDR3 region is CASSDIGLLGYTF. In DNA, the CDR3 is TGTGCCAGCAGCGACATCGGATTACTGGGCTACACCTTC.